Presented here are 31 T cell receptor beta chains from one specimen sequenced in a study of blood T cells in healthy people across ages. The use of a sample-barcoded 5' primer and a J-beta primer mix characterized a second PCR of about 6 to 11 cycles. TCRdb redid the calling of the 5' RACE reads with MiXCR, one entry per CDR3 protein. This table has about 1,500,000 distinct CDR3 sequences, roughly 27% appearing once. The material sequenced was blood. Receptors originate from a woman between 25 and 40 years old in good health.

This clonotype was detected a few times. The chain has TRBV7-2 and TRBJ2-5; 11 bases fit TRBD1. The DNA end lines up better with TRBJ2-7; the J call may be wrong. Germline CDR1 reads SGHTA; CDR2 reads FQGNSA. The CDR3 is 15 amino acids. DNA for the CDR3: TGTGCCAGCAGCCACTCGGGACAGGGGGTAAGCGAGCAGTACTTC. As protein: CASSHSGQGVSEQYF.

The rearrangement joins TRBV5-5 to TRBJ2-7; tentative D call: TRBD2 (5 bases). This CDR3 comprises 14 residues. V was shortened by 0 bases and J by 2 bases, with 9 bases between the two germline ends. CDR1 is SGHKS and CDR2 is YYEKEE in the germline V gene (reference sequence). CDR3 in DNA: TGTGCCAGCAGCTTGGCTAGCTTTCCCTACGAGCAGTACTTC. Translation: CASSLASFPYEQYF. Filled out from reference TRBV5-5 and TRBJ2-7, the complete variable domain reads DAGVTQSPTHLIKTRGQQVTLRCSPISGHKSVSWYQQVLGQGPQFIFQYYEKEERGRGNFPDRFSARQFPNYSSELNVNALLLGDSALYLCASSLASFPYEQYFGPGTRLTVT.

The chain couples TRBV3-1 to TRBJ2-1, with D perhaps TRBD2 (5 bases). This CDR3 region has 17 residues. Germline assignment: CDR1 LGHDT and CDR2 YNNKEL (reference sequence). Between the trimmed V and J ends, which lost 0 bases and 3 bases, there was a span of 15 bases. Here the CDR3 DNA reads TGTGCCAGCAGCCAAGAGTCTGGCGGGCAGGTCTACAATGAGCAGTTCTTC. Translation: CASSQESGGQVYNEQFF.

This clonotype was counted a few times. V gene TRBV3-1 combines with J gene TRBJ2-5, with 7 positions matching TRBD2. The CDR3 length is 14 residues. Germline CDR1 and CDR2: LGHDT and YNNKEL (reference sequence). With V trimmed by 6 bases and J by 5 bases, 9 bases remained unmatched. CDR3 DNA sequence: TGTGCCAGCAGACCGCGGGGGACCGGCGAGACCCAGTACTTC. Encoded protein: CASRPRGTGETQYF.

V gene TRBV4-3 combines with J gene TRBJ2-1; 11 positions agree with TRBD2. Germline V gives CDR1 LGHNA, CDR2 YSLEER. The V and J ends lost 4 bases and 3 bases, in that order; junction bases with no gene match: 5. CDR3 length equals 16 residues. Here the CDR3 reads CASSRVLAGVYNEQFF. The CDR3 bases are TGCGCCAGCAGCCGCGTACTAGCGGGAGTCTACAATGAGCAGTTCTTC.

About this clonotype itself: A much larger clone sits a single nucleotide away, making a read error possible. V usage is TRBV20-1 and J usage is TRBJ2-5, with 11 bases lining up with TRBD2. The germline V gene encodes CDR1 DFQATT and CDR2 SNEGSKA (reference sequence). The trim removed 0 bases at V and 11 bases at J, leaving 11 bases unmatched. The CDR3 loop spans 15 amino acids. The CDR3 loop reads CSARETSGGINEQYF. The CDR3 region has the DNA TGCAGTGCTAGAGAAACTAGCGGGGGCATCAATGAGCAGTACTTC.

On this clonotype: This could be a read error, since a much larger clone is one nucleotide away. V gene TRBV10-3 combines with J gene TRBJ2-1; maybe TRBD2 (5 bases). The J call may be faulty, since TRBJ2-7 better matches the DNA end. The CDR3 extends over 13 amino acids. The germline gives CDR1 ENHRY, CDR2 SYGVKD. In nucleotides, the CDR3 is TGTGCCATCAGTGAGCGGGGAGACAATGAGCAGTACTTC. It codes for CAISERGDNEQYF.

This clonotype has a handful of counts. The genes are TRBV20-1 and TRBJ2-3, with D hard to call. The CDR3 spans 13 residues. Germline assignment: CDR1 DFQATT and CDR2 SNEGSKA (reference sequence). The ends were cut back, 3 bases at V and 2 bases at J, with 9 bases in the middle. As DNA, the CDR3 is TGCAGTGCTAGTATACCGATCACAGATACGCAGTATTTT. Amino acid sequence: CSASIPITDTQYF.

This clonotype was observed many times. CDR3 DNA sequence: TGTGCCATCAGTGAGATGGGGACTAGCGGGACAAACTCCTACGAGCAGTACTTC. The encoded protein is CAISEMGTSGTNSYEQYF. The V and J genes are TRBV10-3 and TRBJ2-7, with TRBD2 identical over 13 bases. The germline V gene has CDR1 ENHRY and CDR2 SYGVKD. This CDR3 is 18 amino acids long. The trim removed 2 bases at V and 0 bases at J, leaving 7 bases unmatched.

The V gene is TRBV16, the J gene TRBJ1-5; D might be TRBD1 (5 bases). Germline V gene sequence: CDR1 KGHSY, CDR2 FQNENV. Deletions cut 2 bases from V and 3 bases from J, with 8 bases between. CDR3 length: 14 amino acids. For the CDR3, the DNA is TGTGCCAGCAGCCAAATAGGGGCCAATCAGCCCCAGCATTTT. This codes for CASSQIGANQPQHF.

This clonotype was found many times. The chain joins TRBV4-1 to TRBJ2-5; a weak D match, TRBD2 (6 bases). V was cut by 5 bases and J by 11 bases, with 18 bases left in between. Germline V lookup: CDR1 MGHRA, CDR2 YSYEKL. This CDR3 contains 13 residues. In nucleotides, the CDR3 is TGCGCCAGCAGCACGGGGGATCGGGTCGGGCAGTACTTC. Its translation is CASSTGDRVGQYF.

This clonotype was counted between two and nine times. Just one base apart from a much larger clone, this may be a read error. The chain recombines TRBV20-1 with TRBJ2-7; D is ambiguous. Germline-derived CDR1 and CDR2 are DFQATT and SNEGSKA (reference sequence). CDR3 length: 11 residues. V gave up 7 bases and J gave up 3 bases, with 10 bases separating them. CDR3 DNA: TGCAGTGTTCCCCAAGACTACGAGCAGTACTTC. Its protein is CSVPQDYEQYF.

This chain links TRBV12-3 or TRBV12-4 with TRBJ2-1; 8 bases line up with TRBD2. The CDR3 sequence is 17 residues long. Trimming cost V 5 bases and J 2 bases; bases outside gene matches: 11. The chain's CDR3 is CASSRSGGPRTYNEQFF. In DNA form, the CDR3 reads TGTGCCAGCAGTAGGAGCGGGGGCCCCCGAACCTACAATGAGCAGTTCTTC.

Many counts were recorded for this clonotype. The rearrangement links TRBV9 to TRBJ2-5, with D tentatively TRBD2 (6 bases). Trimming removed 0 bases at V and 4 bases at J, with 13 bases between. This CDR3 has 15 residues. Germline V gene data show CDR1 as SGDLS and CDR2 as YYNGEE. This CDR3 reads CASSVVGGRGETQYF. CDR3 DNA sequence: TGTGCCAGCAGCGTAGTTGGAGGGCGAGGAGAGACCCAGTACTTC.

Here the CDR3 reads CATASSGYNEQFF. CDR3 nucleotide sequence: TGTGCCACCGCGTCTAGCGGGTACAATGAGCAGTTCTTC. V is TRBV24-1 and J is TRBJ2-1; 8 bases map to TRBD2. This CDR3 spans 13 amino acids. CDR1 and CDR2 (germline): KGHDR, SFDVKD. V dropped 9 bases and J dropped 4; count of bases not matched to a gene: 4.

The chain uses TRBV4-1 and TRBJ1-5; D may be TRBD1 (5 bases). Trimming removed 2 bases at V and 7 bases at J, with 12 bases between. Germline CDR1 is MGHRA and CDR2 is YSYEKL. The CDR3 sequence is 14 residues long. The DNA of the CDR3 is TGCGCCAGCAGCCAACCCCAGGGAGGACAGCCCCAGCATTTT. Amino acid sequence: CASSQPQGGQPQHF.

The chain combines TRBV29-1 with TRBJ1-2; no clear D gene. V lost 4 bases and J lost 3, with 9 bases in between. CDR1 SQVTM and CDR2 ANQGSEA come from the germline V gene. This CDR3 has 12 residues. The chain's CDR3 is CSVVRQDYGYTF. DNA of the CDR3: TGCAGCGTTGTTCGGCAGGACTATGGCTACACCTTC.

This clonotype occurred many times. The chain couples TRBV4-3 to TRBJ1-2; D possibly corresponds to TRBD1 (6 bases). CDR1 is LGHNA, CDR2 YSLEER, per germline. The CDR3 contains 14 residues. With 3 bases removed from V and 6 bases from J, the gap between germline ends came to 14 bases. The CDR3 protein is CASSQDSSYDGYTF. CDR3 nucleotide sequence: TGCGCCAGCAGCCAGGACAGTAGTTACGATGGCTACACCTTC.

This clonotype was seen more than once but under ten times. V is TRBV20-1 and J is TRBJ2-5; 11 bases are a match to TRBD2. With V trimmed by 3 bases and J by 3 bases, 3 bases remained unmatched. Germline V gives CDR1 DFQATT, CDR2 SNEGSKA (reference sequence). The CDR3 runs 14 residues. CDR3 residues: CSARISGGEETQYF. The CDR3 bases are TGCAGTGCTAGGATTAGCGGGGGGGAAGAGACCCAGTACTTC.

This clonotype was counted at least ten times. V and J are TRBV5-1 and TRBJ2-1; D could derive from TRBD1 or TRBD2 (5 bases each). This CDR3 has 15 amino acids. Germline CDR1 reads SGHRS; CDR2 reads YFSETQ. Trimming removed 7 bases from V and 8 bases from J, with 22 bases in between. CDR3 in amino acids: CASDVGGMSGDEQFF. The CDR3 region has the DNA TGCGCCAGCGACGTTGGGGGTATGTCCGGGGATGAGCAGTTCTTC.

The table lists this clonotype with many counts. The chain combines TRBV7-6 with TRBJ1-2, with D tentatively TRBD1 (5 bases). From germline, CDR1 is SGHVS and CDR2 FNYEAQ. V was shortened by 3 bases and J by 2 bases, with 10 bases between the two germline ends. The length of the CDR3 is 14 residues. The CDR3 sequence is CASSFNDRNYGYTF. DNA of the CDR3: TGTGCCAGCAGCTTTAATGACAGAAACTATGGCTACACCTTC.

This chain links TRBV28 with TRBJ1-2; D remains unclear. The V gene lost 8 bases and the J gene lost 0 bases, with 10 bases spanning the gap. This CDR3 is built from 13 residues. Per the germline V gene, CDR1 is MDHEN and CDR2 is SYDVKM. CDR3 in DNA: TGTGCCAGCGCCCCTAGTACTAACTATGGCTACACCTTC. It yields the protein CASAPSTNYGYTF.

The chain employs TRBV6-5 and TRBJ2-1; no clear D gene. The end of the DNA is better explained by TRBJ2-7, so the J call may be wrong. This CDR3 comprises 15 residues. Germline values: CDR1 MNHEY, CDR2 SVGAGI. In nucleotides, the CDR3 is TGTGCCTCCAATGCCTGGATCGGCTCCTACAATGAGCAGTACTTC. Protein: CASNAWIGSYNEQYF.

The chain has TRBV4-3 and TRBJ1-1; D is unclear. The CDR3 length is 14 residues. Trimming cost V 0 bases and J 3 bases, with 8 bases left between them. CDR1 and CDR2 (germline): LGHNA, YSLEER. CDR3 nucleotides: TGCGCCAGCAGCCAAGAATTGGCTGACACTGAAGCTTTCTTT. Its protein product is CASSQELADTEAFF.

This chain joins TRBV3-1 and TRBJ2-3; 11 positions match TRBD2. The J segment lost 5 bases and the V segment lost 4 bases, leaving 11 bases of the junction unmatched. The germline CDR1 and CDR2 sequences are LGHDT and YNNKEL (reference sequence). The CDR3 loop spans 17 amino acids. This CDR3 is CASSPPVSGGAGDTQYF. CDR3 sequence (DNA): TGTGCCAGCAGCCCACCTGTTAGCGGGGGGGCGGGAGATACGCAGTATTTT.

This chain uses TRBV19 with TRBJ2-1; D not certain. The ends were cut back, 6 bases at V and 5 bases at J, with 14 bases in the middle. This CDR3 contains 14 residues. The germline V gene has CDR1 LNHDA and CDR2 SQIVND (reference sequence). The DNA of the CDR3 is TGTGCCAGTAGGCCTCTTGGCGGAGACAATGAGCAGTTCTTC. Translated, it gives CASRPLGGDNEQFF.

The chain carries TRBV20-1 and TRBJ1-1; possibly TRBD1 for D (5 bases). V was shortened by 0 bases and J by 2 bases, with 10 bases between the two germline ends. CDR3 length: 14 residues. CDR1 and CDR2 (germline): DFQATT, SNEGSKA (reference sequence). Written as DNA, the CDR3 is TGCAGTGCTAGAGAAACGGGGGTTAACACTGAAGCTTTCTTT. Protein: CSARETGVNTEAFF.

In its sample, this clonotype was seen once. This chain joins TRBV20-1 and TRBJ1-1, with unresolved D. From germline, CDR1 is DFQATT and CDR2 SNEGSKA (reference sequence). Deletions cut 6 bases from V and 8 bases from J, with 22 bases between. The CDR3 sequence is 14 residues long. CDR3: CSAHRVRQLSEAFF. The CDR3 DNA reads TGCAGTGCCCATCGGGTTCGACAACTCTCGGAAGCTTTCTTT.

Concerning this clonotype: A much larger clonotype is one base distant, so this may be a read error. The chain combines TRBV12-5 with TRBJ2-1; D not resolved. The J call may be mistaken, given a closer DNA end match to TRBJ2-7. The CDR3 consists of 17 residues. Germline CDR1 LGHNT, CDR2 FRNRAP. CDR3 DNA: TGTGCTAGTGGTTTGGTGCAAGGCGAGATTGCCTACAATGAGCAGTACTTC. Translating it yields CASGLVQGEIAYNEQYF.

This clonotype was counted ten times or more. The CDR3 loop reads CSVERDSYSYEQYF. For the CDR3, the DNA is TGCAGCGTTGAAAGGGACAGCTACTCCTACGAGCAGTACTTC. The chain carries TRBV29-1 and TRBJ2-7, with 7 bases that match TRBD1. This CDR3 is built from 14 residues. The V and J ends lost 2 bases and 0 bases, in that order; junction bases with no gene match: 4. Germline V gene sequence: CDR1 SQVTM, CDR2 ANQGSEA.

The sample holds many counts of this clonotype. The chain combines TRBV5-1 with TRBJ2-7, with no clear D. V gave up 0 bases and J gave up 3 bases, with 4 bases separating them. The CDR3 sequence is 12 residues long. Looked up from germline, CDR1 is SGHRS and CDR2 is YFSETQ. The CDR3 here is CASSLGHYEQYF. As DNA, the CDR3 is TGCGCCAGCAGCTTGGGCCACTACGAGCAGTACTTC.